The TCR beta chain described here comes from a study of cytomegalovirus exposure and HLA in healthy donors. The PCR ran on 60 Vbeta and 13 Jbeta primers. The data were produced by immunoSEQ multiplex PCR, yet TCRdb's version contains in-frame clones alone and is incomplete. The repertoire shows approximately 120,000 clones; the top ten hold 0.9% to 1.2%. As for the donors, each was a healthy bone marrow donor. Sequenced input: PBMCs. The receptor's source is a man between 18 and 29 years old in good health and CMV-seronegative.

The CDR3 sequence is CASSERASGMRETQYF. In DNA, the CDR3 is TGTGCCAGCAGTGAGAGGGCTAGCGGGATGAGAGAGACCCAGTACTTC. V is TRBV6-1 and J is TRBJ2-5; 9 nucleotides match TRBD2. CDR3 length: 16 amino acids. Germline V gene lookup returns CDR1 MNHNS and CDR2 SASEGT. With V trimmed by 3 bases and J by 4 bases, 9 bases remained unmatched.